Each of the 5 T cell receptor beta chains below was sequenced from the same sample in a study of early T cells in non-severe SARS-CoV-2 infection. One entry per CDR3 protein, called by TCRdb with MiXCR from the 5' RACE reads. The sample lists some 60,000 distinct CDR3 sequences, 10% to 15% occurring once. Sequencing input: whole blood. The source is an adult who was a healthcare worker with PCR-confirmed SARS-CoV-2 infection or an uninfected control (not recorded which).

In this sample, this clonotype turned up many times. The rearrangement links TRBV3-1 to TRBJ2-5; no definite D call. Germline V gene data show CDR1 as LGHDT and CDR2 as YNNKEL (reference sequence). The CDR3 spans 16 residues. V lost 5 bases and J lost 1, with 17 bases in between. The CDR3: CASSLRSTVFQETQYF. The CDR3 bases are TGTGCCAGCAGCTTAAGGTCCACAGTATTCCAAGAGACCCAGTACTTC.

The V and J genes are TRBV9 and TRBJ1-6, with 7 positions matching TRBD1. This CDR3 is 14 amino acids long. V shed 0 bases and J 13 bases; nucleotides not matched to a gene: 7. Germline V gene sequence: CDR1 SGDLS, CDR2 YYNGEE. The CDR3 DNA reads as TGTGCCAGCAGCGTAGCGGTGACAGGGAGGCCCCTCCACTTT. Protein: CASSVAVTGRPLHF.

Many counts were recorded for this clonotype. The rearrangement joins TRBV5-6 to TRBJ1-2; D remains unclear. Germline CDR1 reads SGHDT; CDR2 reads YYEEEE. The V end was cut by 0 bases, the J end by 6 bases, with 9 bases between. The CDR3 has 13 amino acids. The CDR3 sequence: CASSLAGANGYTF. Here the CDR3 DNA reads TGTGCCAGCAGCTTGGCTGGTGCTAATGGCTACACCTTC.

This clonotype qualifies as medium-sized (0.01 to 0.1%). The genes are TRBV28 and TRBJ2-7; TRBD1 matches at 7 bases. Per germline, CDR1 MDHEN and CDR2 SYDVKM. The trim removed 5 bases at V and 1 base at J, leaving 8 bases unmatched. The CDR3 is 15 residues long. CDR3 nucleotides: TGTGCCAGCAGTCCAGCGGACAGGTCATCCTACGAGCAGTACTTC. Translating gives CASSPADRSSYEQYF.

This clonotype was picked up many times. At one boundary the junction diverges from the germline segment, which might be a read error. CDR3 coding DNA: TGTGCCAGCAGCTACTCTTCGCGTCGACTCCAGAACACTGAAGCTTTCTTT. It translates to CASSYSSRRLQNTEAFF. This sequence joins TRBV6-5 and TRBJ1-1; D remains unclear. The V gene's germline CDR1 is MNHEY and CDR2 SVGAGI. This CDR3 has 17 residues.